The rows below give T cell receptor beta chains drawn from one sample of a study of blood T cell repertoires in COVID-19. Profiling relied on immunoSEQ multiplex PCR, and the TCRdb table lists in-frame clones only, not all of them. The sample lists some 240,000 clones, around 83% occurring once. The specimen was PBMCs or T cells enriched from blood (not recorded which). The receptor source for this set is a woman aged 50 to 65 who had been exposed to COVID-19. The CDR3 runs from the conserved cysteine through the conserved F or W. The D gene is left open where the match is weak. Clone size appears in some rows only: once, few, many, or a class for an expanded clone.

d_call clone_size j_call v_call cdr3_aa cdr3_nt
NA NA TRBJ1-6 TRBV10-2 CASSESQGYNSPLHF TGCGCCAGCAGTGAGTCCCAGGGCTATAATTCACCCCTCCACTTT
NA NA TRBJ2-3 TRBV2 CASTGRGATDTQYF TGTGCCAGCACGGGACGGGGGGCAACAGATACGCAGTATTTT
NA NA TRBJ1-4 TRBV9 CASSVTGATNEKLFF TGTGCCAGCAGCGTAACGGGAGCAACTAATGAAAAACTGTTTTTT
TRBD2 NA TRBJ2-1 TRBV20-1 CSASSFSGTSGGAYSYNEQFF TGCAGTGCTAGTTCCTTTTCGGGGACTAGCGGGGGAGCCTACTCCTACAATGAGCAGTTCTTC
NA NA TRBJ2-5 TRBV6-2/TRBV6-3 CASSYGGRQETQYF TGTGCCAGCAGTTACGGAGGCAGACAAGAGACCCAGTACTTC
TRBD1 NA TRBJ1-1 TRBV5-4 CASSRGQGLNTEAFF TGTGCCAGCAGCCGGGGACAGGGATTGAACACTGAAGCTTTCTTT
NA NA TRBJ2-6 TRBV19 CASNLAGANVLTF TGTGCCAGTAATTTAGCCGGGGCCAACGTCCTGACTTTC
TRBD1 NA TRBJ2-1 TRBV24-1 CATSDRGTGGNYNEQFF TGTGCCACCAGTGATCGAGGGACAGGGGGCAATTACAATGAGCAGTTCTTC
TRBD2 few TRBJ2-5 TRBV12-3/TRBV12-4 CASSVFSGGPYF TGTGCCAGCAGTGTTTTTAGCGGGGGGCCATACTTC
NA NA TRBJ1-1 TRBV4-3 CASSQIGGSGTEAFF TGCGCCAGCAGCCAGATAGGGGGATCAGGCACTGAAGCTTTCTTT
NA NA TRBJ1-1 TRBV6-5 CASRLTENTEAFF TGTGCCAGCAGGCTGACAGAAAACACTGAAGCTTTCTTT
NA NA TRBJ1-1 TRBV7-9 CASSFLGAREAFF TGTGCCAGCAGCTTCTTAGGAGCAAGAGAAGCTTTCTTT
NA once TRBJ1-3 TRBV4-1 CASSQDGLFSGNTIYF TGCGCCAGCAGCCAAGATGGGCTATTCTCTGGAAACACCATATATTTT
NA NA TRBJ1-1 TRBV6-5 CASSYDARTEAFF TGTGCCAGCAGTTACGATGCGAGGACTGAAGCTTTCTTT
TRBD2 once TRBJ2-6 TRBV28 CASGTSPSGANVLTF TGTGCTAGCGGGACAAGTCCCTCTGGGGCCAACGTCCTGACTTTC
NA NA TRBJ2-3 TRBV14 CASSQDEDTQYF TGTGCCAGCAGCCAAGATGAGGATACGCAGTATTTT
NA NA TRBJ2-2 TRBV24-1 CATSGGGGGELFF TGTGCCACCAGTGGTGGGGGAGGCGGGGAGCTGTTTTTT
NA NA TRBJ1-1 TRBV4-2 CASSQGAATNTEAFF TGTGCCAGCAGCCAAGGGGCAGCTACGAACACTGAAGCTTTCTTT
TRBD2 NA TRBJ2-3 TRBV2 CASRLAGTDTQYF TGTGCCAGCCGACTAGCGGGGACAGATACGCAGTATTTT
TRBD1 NA TRBJ1-1 TRBV18 CASTMGRGPQGTEAFF TGTGCCAGCACAATGGGCAGGGGGCCCCAAGGCACTGAAGCTTTCTTT
NA once TRBJ2-1 TRBV27 CASSFRRQSQISLEQFF TGTGCCAGCAGTTTCCGCCGACAGAGTCAAATATCCCTTGAGCAGTTCTTC
TRBD1 NA TRBJ2-7 TRBV20-1 CSASGDRGYEQYF TGCAGTGCTAGTGGGGACAGGGGCTACGAGCAGTACTTC
NA NA TRBJ2-2 TRBV18 CASSPIEAGELFF TGTGCCAGCTCGCCCATTGAGGCCGGGGAGCTGTTTTTT
NA NA TRBJ1-1 TRBV6-2/TRBV6-3 CASSRGVPEAFF TGTGCCAGCAGCCGAGGCGTCCCTGAAGCTTTCTTT
NA NA TRBJ2-5 TRBV27 CASSLSRGLGETQYF TGTGCCAGCAGTTTGAGTCGAGGGCTCGGAGAGACCCAGTACTTC
NA NA TRBJ1-1 TRBV5-4 CASSLSPSVEAFF TGTGCCAGCAGCTTGTCCCCGAGTGTTGAAGCTTTCTTT
TRBD1 NA TRBJ1-2 TRBV10-3 CAIRKTGGDYGYTF TGTGCCATCAGAAAGACAGGGGGCGACTATGGCTACACCTTC
NA once TRBJ2-5 TRBV4-1 CASSQGYRGGETQYF TGCGCCAGCAGCCAAGGCTACAGGGGGGGAGAGACCCAGTACTTC
TRBD2 few TRBJ2-3 TRBV28 CASSLLAGGPDTQYF TGTGCCAGCAGTTTACTAGCGGGGGGACCAGATACGCAGTATTTT
NA NA TRBJ1-2 TRBV29-1 CSVLEFTYGYTF TGCAGCGTTTTGGAGTTTACCTATGGCTACACCTTC
NA NA TRBJ1-1 TRBV28 CASSLGAWTEAFF TGTGCCAGCAGTTTAGGGGCGTGGACTGAAGCTTTCTTT
TRBD1 once TRBJ2-7 TRBV28 CASSLTGPYEQYF TGTGCCAGCAGCCTGACAGGGCCCTACGAGCAGTACTTC
TRBD1 once TRBJ1-3 TRBV12-3/TRBV12-4 CATTGGASTIYF TGTGCCACCACAGGGGGCGCGTCCACCATATATTTT
NA many TRBJ1-1 TRBV5-6 CASSRSLMNTEAFF TGTGCCAGCAGCCGGAGTTTGATGAACACTGAAGCTTTCTTT
NA NA TRBJ1-2 TRBV29-1 CSVEGGSYGYTF TGCAGCGTTGAGGGGGGGAGCTATGGCTACACCTTC
NA few TRBJ2-1 TRBV6-2/TRBV6-3 CASSRYTGRDNNEQFF TGTGCCAGCAGTCGATACACAGGGAGGGATAACAATGAGCAGTTCTTC
TRBD1 NA TRBJ1-1 TRBV7-8 CASSLAGQGSEAFF TGTGCCAGCAGCTTAGCTGGACAGGGCTCTGAAGCTTTCTTT